This T cell receptor (beta chain) was identified during a study of T cells after yellow fever vaccination. This clonotype has just a few counts. The antigen is unknown. TCRdb fed the 5' RACE reads into MiXCR, producing one record per CDR3 protein. Among 200,000 to 250,000 distinct CDR3 sequences listed, 3.2% were seen once. Trimming removed 0 bases at V and 3 bases at J, with 12 bases between. The CDR3 has 15 amino acids. Looked up from germline, CDR1 is SGHDT and CDR2 is YYEEEE. Study-level results: Abundant bulk-population clonotypes could contaminate the FACS-sorted repertoires. The CD4 and CD8 compartments had a small share of their clonotypes in common.

The chain combines TRBV5-6 with TRBJ2-5, with D uncertain. Specimen: CD4+ T cells sorted from PBMCs, collected 10 days after the yellow fever booster vaccination. The TCR sequence derives from a man aged 18 to 29 who received the YFV17D yellow fever vaccine. CDR3 sequence (DNA): TGTGCCAGCAGCTTGGCCTTTGCGGTAGAAGAGACCCAGTACTTC. Amino acids: CASSLAFAVEETQYF. Complete variable domain (other parts from reference TRBV5-6 and TRBJ2-5): DAGVTQSPTHLIKTRGQQVTLRCSPKSGHDTVSWYQQALGQGPQFIFQYYEEEERQRGNFPDRFSGHQFPNYSSELNVNALLLGDSALYLCASSLAFAVEETQYFGPGTRLLVL.